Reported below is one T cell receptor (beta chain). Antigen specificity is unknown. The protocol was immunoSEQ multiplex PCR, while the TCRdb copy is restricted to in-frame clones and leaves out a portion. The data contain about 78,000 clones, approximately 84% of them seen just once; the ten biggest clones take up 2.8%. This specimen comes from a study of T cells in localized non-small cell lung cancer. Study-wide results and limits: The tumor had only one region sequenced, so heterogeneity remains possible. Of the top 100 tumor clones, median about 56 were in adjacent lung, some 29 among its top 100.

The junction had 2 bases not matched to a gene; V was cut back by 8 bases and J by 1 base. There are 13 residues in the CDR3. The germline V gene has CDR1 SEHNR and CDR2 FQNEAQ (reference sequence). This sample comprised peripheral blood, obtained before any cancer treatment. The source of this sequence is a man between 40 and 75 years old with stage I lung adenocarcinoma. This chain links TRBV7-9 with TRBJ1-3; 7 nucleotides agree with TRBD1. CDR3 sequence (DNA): TGTGCCAGCCGACAGGGTTCTGGAAACACCATATATTTT. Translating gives CASRQGSGNTIYF.